The 10 T cell receptor beta chains in this list originate from one sample, sequenced in a study of T cell responses to AZD1222 COVID-19 vaccine. Repertoires were generated with immunoSEQ multiplex PCR, while TCRdb's copy carries only in-frame clones and drops some. Among about 150,000 clones listed, 80% to 90% were seen once. Material: peripheral blood, obtained on day 0 of AZD1222 vaccination. These receptors originate from an adult in good health.

The chain combines TRBV27 with TRBJ1-5, with D possibly TRBD1 on 5 matching bases. This CDR3 is built from 13 residues. The germline gives CDR1 MNHEY, CDR2 SMNVEV (reference sequence). The V and J ends lost 2 bases and 8 bases respectively, with 10 bases between them. The CDR3: CASSLGVGEPQHF. The CDR3, as DNA: TGTGCCAGCAGTTTAGGGGTGGGGGAGCCCCAGCATTTT.

The rearrangement uses TRBV5-1 and TRBJ2-7; D unclear. This CDR3 is built from 12 residues. Germline CDR1 reads SGHRS; CDR2 reads YFSETQ. Trimming pared 0 bases from V and 4 bases from J, leaving 5 bases between. The chain's CDR3 is CASSLEGYEQYF. In DNA, the CDR3 is TGCGCCAGCAGCTTGGAAGGTTACGAGCAGTACTTC.

V usage is TRBV19 and J usage is TRBJ2-2; D is ambiguous. V lost 7 bases to trimming and J lost 5 bases, with 17 bases between them. In germline, CDR1 is LNHDA, CDR2 SQIVND (reference sequence). The CDR3 runs to 15 residues. Here the CDR3 DNA reads TGTGCCAGTATTGTACAGCACCTCCAGACCGGGGAGCTGTTTTTT. Its protein is CASIVQHLQTGELFF.

This clone was seen only a few times. The chain is built from TRBV25-1 and TRBJ1-1; 7 bases are a match to TRBD1. The CDR3 runs 14 residues. After removal of 5 bases from V and 7 bases from J, the junction contained 10 bases not matched to a gene. Germline values: CDR1 MGHDK, CDR2 SYGVNS. CDR3 sequence: CASSPWQGGNEAFF. The CDR3 DNA follows: TGTGCCAGCAGTCCATGGCAGGGGGGGAATGAAGCTTTCTTT.

The rearrangement uses TRBV19 and TRBJ2-4, with D maybe TRBD1 (5 bases). The germline V gene encodes CDR1 LNHDA and CDR2 SQIVND (reference sequence). This CDR3 contains 14 residues. V shed 4 bases and J shed 8 bases, with 15 bases lying between them. This CDR3 is CASSTRQPWDIQYF. The CDR3 DNA follows: TGTGCCAGTAGTACCAGACAGCCTTGGGACATTCAGTACTTC.

The V and J genes are TRBV2 and TRBJ1-1; no firm D call. V lost 6 bases, J lost 1 base, and 18 bases lay in between. Germline assignment: CDR1 SNHLY and CDR2 FYNNEI. There are 16 residues in the CDR3. CDR3 protein: CASSQSFLVGNTEAFF. The CDR3, as DNA: TGTGCCAGCAGCCAATCTTTCCTCGTGGGGAACACTGAAGCTTTCTTT. The entire variable domain, with the rest obtained from reference TRBV2 and TRBJ1-1, is as follows: EPEVTQTPSHQVTQMGQEVILRCVPISNHLYFYWYRQILGQKVEFLVSFYNNEISEKSEIFDDQFSVERPDGSNFTLKIRSTKLEDSAMYFCASSQSFLVGNTEAFFGQGTRLTVV.

V is TRBV2 and J is TRBJ2-3, with D tentatively TRBD1 (6 bases). Germline CDR1 is SNHLY and CDR2 is FYNNEI. Trimming took off 3 bases at V and 2 bases at J, with 15 bases between the two ends. The CDR3 is 16 residues long. CDR3 coding DNA: TGTGCCAGCAGTGACCCAGACAGGTCCTCCACAGATACGCAGTATTTT. It translates to CASSDPDRSSTDTQYF.

This chain joins TRBV7-9 and TRBJ1-4; no reliable D call. V lost 1 base, J lost 12 bases, and 12 bases lay in between. Germline V CDR1 and CDR2: SEHNR, FQNEAQ (reference sequence). The CDR3 covers 13 residues. The CDR3 is CASSLGPNGQLFF. The CDR3 DNA reads as TGTGCCAGCAGCTTAGGCCCTAACGGTCAACTGTTTTTT. Based on the CDR3 plus reference TRBV7-9 and TRBJ1-4, the full variable domain is DTGVSQNPRHKITKRGQNVTFRCDPISEHNRLYWYRQTLGQGPEFLTYFQNEAQLEKSRLLSDRFSAERPKGSFSTLEIQRTEQGDSAMYLCASSLGPNGQLFFGSGTQLSVL.

A note on this clone: Other nucleotide sequences in the sample specify the same CDR3. V and J are TRBV14 and TRBJ1-2; D uncertain. Per germline, CDR1 SGHDN and CDR2 FVKESK. Trimming removed 1 base from V and 2 bases from J, with 5 bases in between. This CDR3 is 13 amino acids long. CDR3 sequence: CASSQGANYGYTF. The CDR3 nucleotides read TGTGCCAGCAGCCAAGGGGCCAACTATGGCTACACCTTC.

The V and J genes are TRBV7-2 and TRBJ1-4, with TRBD1 matching over 7 bases. The CDR3 has 17 residues. Germline values: CDR1 SGHTA, CDR2 FQGNSA. With V trimmed by 2 bases and J by 2 bases, 8 bases remained unmatched. In DNA form, the CDR3 reads TGTGCCAGCAGCTTACAGGGGGAGGTGCGCACTAATGAAAAACTGTTTTTT. Protein sequence: CASSLQGEVRTNEKLFF.